This T cell receptor (beta chain) was captured in a study of T cell responses to AZD1222 COVID-19 vaccine. The germline V gene has CDR1 LNHDA and CDR2 SQIVND (reference sequence). Trimming removed 5 bases at V and 9 bases at J, with 11 bases between. This CDR3 spans 13 amino acids. This clone appeared a single time. TCRdb's table, derived via immunoSEQ multiplex PCR, lists solely in-frame clones and lacks some. The data hold 110,000 to 150,000 clones, with more than 70% observed a single time. This TCR derives from an adult who received the AZD1222 COVID-19 vaccine. The chain joins TRBV19 to TRBJ1-6, with a tentative D call TRBD1 (5 bases). The sample consisted of peripheral blood, taken 28 days after the second AZD1222 dose. CDR3 sequence (DNA): TGTGCCAGTAGTTTTCAGGGAGGTTCACCCCTCCACTTT. It translates to CASSFQGGSPLHF.